Listed below are T cell receptor beta chains from one sample, sequenced in a study of CD8+CD57+ T cells in acquired aplastic anemia. TCRdb re-called the reads with MiXCR, one entry per CDR3 protein. The table includes some 280,000 distinct CDR3 sequences, 45% to 65% detected once. The sample comprised sorted CD4+, CD8+, or CD8+CD57+ T cells (not recorded which) from PBMCs. The receptors here all came from a human donor with severe aplastic anemia or a healthy control (not recorded which). CDR3s include the opening cysteine and the closing phenylalanine or tryptophan. A D gene is named only where the DNA matches it firmly. The size field is filled for only some rows; it gives once, few, many or a size class.

>TRBV27|once|.|TRBJ1-5
CASPEGQVYAQPQHF
TGTGCCAGCCCCGAAGGACAAGTCTATGCTCAGCCCCAGCATTTT
>TRBV12-3/TRBV12-4|many|.|TRBJ1-3
CASGGRGTTIYF
TGTGCCAGCGGTGGGCGGGGAACCACCATATATTTT
>TRBV20-1|.|.|TRBJ2-4
CSALPQEENIQYF
TGCAGTGCTTTGCCCCAGGAGGAAAACATTCAGTACTTC
>TRBV5-1|.|.|TRBJ2-6
CASSSTDEILSGANVLTF
TGCGCCAGCAGCTCGACAGATGAGATACTTTCTGGGGCCAACGTCCTGACTTTC
>TRBV20-1|.|TRBD2|TRBJ2-1
CSASRTSREEQFF
TGCAGTGCTAGCCGGACTAGTAGAGAGGAGCAGTTCTTC
>TRBV7-6|.|.|TRBJ1-1
CASSLGRAMNTEAFF
TGTGCCAGCAGCTTAGGTAGGGCCATGAACACTGAAGCTTTCTTT
>TRBV10-1|many|.|TRBJ2-5
CANPIAYHQETQYF
TGCGCCAACCCCATAGCGTACCACCAAGAGACCCAGTACTTC
>TRBV3-1|many|TRBD1|TRBJ2-2
CASSQEGRWDRATGELFF
TGTGCCAGCAGCCAAGAGGGGCGTTGGGACAGGGCAACCGGGGAGCTGTTTTTT
>TRBV10-1|.|.|TRBJ1-1
CASRGNLDRIMNTEAFF
TGCGCCAGCAGGGGGAACCTAGACAGGATTATGAACACTGAAGCTTTCTTT
>TRBV5-1|.|.|TRBJ2-7
CASSWGGRGADEQYF
TGCGCCAGCAGCTGGGGCGGAAGGGGAGCAGACGAGCAGTACTTC
>TRBV7-3|.|TRBD2|TRBJ2-5
CASSSNGLAGEGETQYF
TGTGCCAGCAGCTCGAACGGACTAGCGGGGGAAGGAGAGACCCAGTACTTC
>TRBV11-2|many|.|TRBJ1-2
CASSSGAYGYTF
TGTGCCAGCAGCTCAGGGGCCTATGGCTACACCTTC
>TRBV3-1|many|.|TRBJ2-7
CASSRDGRNEQYF
TGTGCCAGCAGCCGGGACGGGCGGAACGAGCAGTACTTC
>TRBV2|.|TRBD1|TRBJ2-7
CASSAPGQGNQQYF
TGTGCCAGCAGTGCCCCGGGACAGGGGAACCAGCAGTACTTC